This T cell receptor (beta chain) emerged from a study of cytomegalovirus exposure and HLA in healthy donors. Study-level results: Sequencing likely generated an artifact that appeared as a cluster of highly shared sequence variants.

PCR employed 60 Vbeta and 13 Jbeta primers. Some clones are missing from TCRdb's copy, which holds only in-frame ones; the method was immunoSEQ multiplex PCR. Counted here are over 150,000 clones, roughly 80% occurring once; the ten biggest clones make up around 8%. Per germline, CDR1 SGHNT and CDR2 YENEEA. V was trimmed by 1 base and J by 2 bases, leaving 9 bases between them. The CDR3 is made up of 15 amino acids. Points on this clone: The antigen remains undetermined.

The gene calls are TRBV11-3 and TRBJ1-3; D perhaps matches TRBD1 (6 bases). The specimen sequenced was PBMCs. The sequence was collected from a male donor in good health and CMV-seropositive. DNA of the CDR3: TGTGCCAGCAGCTTAGCCCCAGGGGCTGGAAACACCATATATTTT. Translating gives CASSLAPGAGNTIYF.